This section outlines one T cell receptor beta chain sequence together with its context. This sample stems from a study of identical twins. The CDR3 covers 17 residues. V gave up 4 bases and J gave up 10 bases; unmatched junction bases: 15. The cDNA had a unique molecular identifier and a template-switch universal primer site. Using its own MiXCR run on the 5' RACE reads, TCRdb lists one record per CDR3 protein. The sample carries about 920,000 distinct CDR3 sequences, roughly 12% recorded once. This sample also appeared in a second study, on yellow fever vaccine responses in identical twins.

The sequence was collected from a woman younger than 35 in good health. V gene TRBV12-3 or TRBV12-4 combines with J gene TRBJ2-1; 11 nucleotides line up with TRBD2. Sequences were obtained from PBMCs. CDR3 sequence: CASSWGFSGRASREQFF. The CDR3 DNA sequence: TGTGCCAGCAGTTGGGGCTTTAGCGGGAGGGCCTCTCGGGAGCAGTTCTTC.